This TCR beta chain was captured by sequencing in a study of cytomegalovirus exposure and HLA in healthy donors. About the study: Of over 350 genotyped donors, 81% grouped in the Caucasian-associated ancestry cluster.

The germline CDR1 and CDR2 sequences are SGHRS and YFSETQ. V lost 4 bases to trimming and J lost 3 bases, with 7 bases between them. This CDR3 comprises 13 residues. Likely unrecorded immune exposures existed in these nominally healthy donors. Study-level findings and limits: Later analysis revealed greater clonal expansion in HLA-associated TCR beta chains than in equally common others.

In the PCR, 60 Vbeta and 13 Jbeta primers were used. Measured with immunoSEQ multiplex PCR; TCRdb has only the in-frame clones, and not every one. The sample contains fewer than 150,000 clones, under 80% of which appear only once. About this clone itself: The target antigen is unknown.

The source is a male donor in good health and CMV-seronegative. The sample consisted of PBMCs. J is TRBJ2-2 and V is TRBV5-1; tentatively, D is TRBD1 (5 bases). The CDR3 loop is CASSLRDTGELFF. In DNA, the CDR3 is TGCGCCAGCAGCCTCAGGGACACCGGGGAGCTGTTTTTT.